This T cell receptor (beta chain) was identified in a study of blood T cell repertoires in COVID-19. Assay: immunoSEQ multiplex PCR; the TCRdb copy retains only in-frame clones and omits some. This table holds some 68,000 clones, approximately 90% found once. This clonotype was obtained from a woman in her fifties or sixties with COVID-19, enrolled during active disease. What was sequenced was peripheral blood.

The chain's CDR3 is CASSTRGGFYEQYF. The CDR3 DNA sequence: TGTGCCAGCAGTACGCGGGGTGGGTTCTACGAGCAGTACTTC. The chain has TRBV25-1 and TRBJ2-7; tentative D call: TRBD2 (6 bases). Per the germline V gene, CDR1 is MGHDK and CDR2 is SYGVNS. The CDR3 totals 14 residues. V lost 5 bases, J lost 3 bases, and 14 bases lay in between.